Below, one T cell receptor beta chain is given with its context. Antigen specificity is unknown. The CDR3 spans 15 residues. Germline V gene lookup returns CDR1 SGHDT and CDR2 YYEEEE. TRB was amplified by touch-down multiplex PCR, primer pools A and B combined. No DNA is given; TCRdb re-called the multiplex PCR reads and lists each CDR3 protein once. The table for this sample gives some 6,600 distinct CDR3 sequences. The data derive from a study of T cell clusters in autoimmune cytopenias. Study-wide results and caveats: Primary autoimmune cytopenia patients seemingly lacked the physiological T cell clusters found in healthy donors.

Each sample's input was roughly 230 ng genomic DNA, 35,000 to 40,000 genome equivalents. The chain carries TRBV5-6 and TRBJ1-5; the TCRdb D gene call, TRBD1, has no DNA to confirm it. Sequencing was carried out using peripheral blood. The source of this sequence is a human donor with an autoimmune cytopenia or autoimmune hepatitis (not recorded which). Here the CDR3 reads CASTRKDRDNQPQHF.